This T cell receptor (beta chain) was recovered during a study of T-cell reconstitution after alpha-beta-depleted transplantation in children. As concerns this clonotype: Its antigen is undetermined.

Whole-study results and caveats: By one year post-transplant, T-cell counts and diversity largely arose from T cells that were newly produced. Several patients had high TCRbeta diversity at day 60; it came from surviving recipient T cells and thymic progenitors. Several hundred expanded graft clones reportedly supplied alpha-beta T cells about two months after transplant.

The CDR3 is 16 amino acids. V lost 3 bases and J lost 4, with 18 bases in between. Germline CDR1 and CDR2: SGHRS and YFSETQ. Unique molecular identifiers were incorporated into the prepared TCRbeta library. TCRdb independently ran MiXCR on the PCR reads; one entry per CDR3 protein. The profile covers 580,000 or so distinct CDR3 sequences, with roughly 23% appearing a single time and around 14% taken by the ten largest. The sequence came from a boy less than two years old who had a stem cell transplant for acute myeloid leukemia, so the T cells may come from the graft donor. The sequenced sample was PBMCs, mostly from graft donor cells, obtained 360 days after TCRalphabeta/CD19-depleted stem cell transplant. This chain uses TRBV5-1 with TRBJ2-3; D is possibly TRBD2 (6 bases). CDR3 in amino acids: CASSSPPGDAADTQYF. The CDR3 DNA sequence: TGCGCCAGCAGCTCACCCCCGGGGGATGCGGCAGATACGCAGTATTTT.